One and the same sample provided the 23 T cell receptor beta chains below, sequenced in a study of T-cell reconstitution after alpha-beta-depleted transplantation in children. TCRbeta library construction was performed incorporating unique molecular identifiers. TCRdb re-called the PCR reads through MiXCR, storing one row per CDR3 protein. This repertoire shows under 850,000 distinct CDR3 sequences, around 13% found once; its top ten account for 0.79%. The starting material was PBMCs, obtained before TCRalphabeta/CD19-depleted stem cell transplant. These receptors came from a girl aged 2 to 9 with congenital amegakaryocytic thrombocytopenia, due to receive a stem cell transplant.

This clonotype was seen only a few times. The chain carries TRBV10-2 and TRBJ2-2; TRBD2 agrees at 8 bases. The junction had 6 bases not matched to a gene; V was cut back by 3 bases and J by 9 bases. Germline assignment: CDR1 WSHSY and CDR2 SAAADI. The length of the CDR3 is 14 residues. As DNA, the CDR3 is TGCGCCAGCAGTGACGAGCGGGAGTACTGGGAGCTGTTTTTT. The encoded protein is CASSDEREYWELFF.

This clonotype was seen ten or more times. This sequence joins TRBV10-3 and TRBJ2-1; 7 positions agree with TRBD2. The CDR3 runs to 15 residues. The V and J ends lost 6 bases and 7 bases, in that order; junction bases with no gene match: 12. CDR1 ENHRY and CDR2 SYGVKD come from the germline V gene. The DNA of the CDR3 is TGTGCCATCAGCCCTGGGGGGGAATCGCAAAATGAGCAGTTCTTC. This codes for CAISPGGESQNEQFF.

This clonotype was seen at least ten times. This chain uses TRBV28 with TRBJ1-2, with D possibly being TRBD1 (5 bases). V lost 6 bases and J lost 4, with 18 bases in between. Germline assignment: CDR1 MDHEN and CDR2 SYDVKM. This CDR3 is built from 15 residues. CDR3 loop: CASSSFGGIPYGYTF. The CDR3 bases are TGTGCCAGCAGCTCCTTCGGGGGAATCCCCTATGGCTACACCTTC.

This clonotype was counted at least ten times. The rearrangement uses TRBV11-2 and TRBJ2-4, with 10 bases that match TRBD1. This CDR3 comprises 14 residues. V gave up 5 bases and J gave up 4 bases; unmatched junction bases: 2. Germline V gene data show CDR1 as SGHAT and CDR2 as FQNNGV. CDR3 in DNA: TGTGCCAGCAGCGAGGGACAGGGGAAAAACATTCAGTACTTC. Amino acids: CASSEGQGKNIQYF.

This clonotype was seen at least ten times. This chain joins TRBV20-1 and TRBJ2-1; TRBD2 matches at 11 bases. CDR3 length: 13 amino acids. With 4 bases clipped from V and 7 bases from J, the junction kept 3 bases outside the gene matches. Germline V gene sequence: CDR1 DFQATT, CDR2 SNEGSKA (reference sequence). CDR3 DNA sequence: TGCAGTGCTACACTAGCGGGAGTGAATGAGCAGTTCTTC. Encoded protein: CSATLAGVNEQFF.

This clonotype came up many times. The chain recombines TRBV12-3 or TRBV12-4 with TRBJ2-1; 7 nucleotides align to TRBD2. The ends lost 7 bases at V and 9 bases at J; junction bases unmatched: 9. The CDR3 length is 13 residues. DNA of the CDR3: TGTGCCAGCACCCCTAGCGGCAGGAGTGAGCAGTTCTTC. Encoded protein: CASTPSGRSEQFF.

At least ten counts were recorded for this clonotype. The V gene is TRBV20-1, the J gene TRBJ2-3; 10 bases match TRBD2. The CDR3 covers 16 residues. Germline V gene lookup returns CDR1 DFQATT and CDR2 SNEGSKA (reference sequence). After removal of 1 base from V and 1 base from J, the junction contained 5 bases not matched to a gene. CDR3 sequence reads: CSARGGTSARTDTQYF. CDR3 coding DNA: TGCAGTGCTAGAGGAGGGACTAGCGCCCGCACAGATACGCAGTATTTT.

There are many counts of this clonotype. The chain has TRBV28 and TRBJ2-7, with a weak D call TRBD2 (6 bases). Trimming left V 10 bases short and J 7 bases short, with 23 bases between. Germline V CDR1 and CDR2: MDHEN, SYDVKM. The CDR3 sequence is 14 residues long. The CDR3 DNA reads TGTGCCACCACCGTTCCGGGACTCCTTGTAGAGCAGTACTTC. Protein sequence: CATTVPGLLVEQYF.

This clonotype has just a few counts. V is TRBV2 and J is TRBJ2-5; D is ambiguous. The V gene lost 5 bases and the J gene lost 4 bases, with 14 bases spanning the gap. CDR3 length equals 14 residues. CDR1 and CDR2 from the germline V gene are SNHLY and FYNNEI. The CDR3 protein is CASSLTPTGETQYF. In DNA form, the CDR3 reads TGTGCCAGCAGTCTGACACCTACGGGAGAGACCCAGTACTTC.

This clonotype appeared many times. The J gene is TRBJ2-1, the V gene TRBV29-1, with TRBD2 matching 7 bases. V lost 8 bases to trimming and J lost 6 bases; unmatched junction nucleotides: 10. Per germline, CDR1 SQVTM and CDR2 ANQGSEA. The length of the CDR3 is 13 residues. DNA for the CDR3: TGCAGCCCAAGACTAGCCGGAACCAATGAGCAGTTCTTC. The encoded protein is CSPRLAGTNEQFF.

The table lists this clonotype with a few counts. The chain is built from TRBV11-2 and TRBJ2-5; weak D call: TRBD1 (5 bases). Germline V lookup: CDR1 SGHAT, CDR2 FQNNGV. The V end lost 4 bases, the J end lost 2 bases, and 14 bases lay between the germline ends. This CDR3 has 15 residues. CDR3 amino acids: CASSSRPGQQETQYF. The CDR3 DNA reads TGTGCCAGCAGCTCAAGACCAGGGCAACAAGAGACCCAGTACTTC.

The sample holds one count of this clonotype. The chain joins TRBV15 to TRBJ1-3; D gene unclear. The CDR3 has 19 residues. Between the trimmed V and J ends, which lost 0 bases and 0 bases, there was a span of 18 bases. CDR1 and CDR2 from the germline V gene are LNHNV and YYDKDF (reference sequence). The CDR3 region is CATSRDSIDTAYSGNTIYF. CDR3 DNA sequence: TGTGCCACCAGCAGAGATAGCATCGACACCGCTTACTCTGGAAACACCATATATTTT.

This sequence joins TRBV7-6 and TRBJ2-3; no definite D call. With 2 bases removed from V and 10 bases from J, the gap between germline ends came to 13 bases. This CDR3 is built from 13 residues. Germline CDR1 SGHVS, CDR2 FNYEAQ. CDR3 region: CASSLSAPRAQYF. Written as DNA, the CDR3 is TGTGCCAGCAGCTTATCGGCACCCCGGGCGCAGTATTTT.

The rearrangement joins TRBV30 to TRBJ2-1; 7 bases map to TRBD2. The germline CDR1 and CDR2 sequences are GTSNPN and SVGIG (reference sequence). The CDR3 totals 15 residues. The V and J ends lost 2 bases and 9 bases, in that order; junction bases with no gene match: 13. The CDR3 coding sequence is TGTGCCTGGAGTTCCCCGTTGGCGGGAGTGGGTGAGCAGTTCTTC. Protein: CAWSSPLAGVGEQFF.

This clonotype appeared many times. The chain uses TRBV20-1 and TRBJ1-1, with a weak D call TRBD1 (5 bases). The CDR3 is made up of 11 amino acids. The V gene lost 6 bases and the J gene lost 7 bases, with 12 bases spanning the gap. The V gene's germline CDR1 is DFQATT and CDR2 SNEGSKA (reference sequence). CDR3 DNA: TGCAGTGCCAGACAGCCAATTGAAGCTTTCTTT. It encodes CSARQPIEAFF.

This clonotype was seen repeatedly, ten times or more. This chain uses TRBV29-1 with TRBJ2-7; 7 bases are shared with TRBD1. The CDR3 spans 13 residues. V dropped 1 base and J dropped 3; count of bases not matched to a gene: 3. Germline lookup yields CDR1 SQVTM and CDR2 ANQGSEA. The CDR3 nucleotides read TGCAGCGTTGAAGGCCAGGGGGTCTACGAGCAGTACTTC. The encoded protein is CSVEGQGVYEQYF.

This clonotype has a count of ten or more. The chain carries TRBV10-3 and TRBJ2-7, with TRBD1 matching 7 bases. The V segment lost 4 bases and the J segment 0 bases; nucleotides outside the gene matches: 3. CDR1 and CDR2 (germline): ENHRY, SYGVKD. The CDR3 runs 14 residues. The chain's CDR3 is CAISVGTVSYEQYF. The CDR3 nucleotides are TGTGCCATCAGTGTTGGGACAGTCTCCTACGAGCAGTACTTC.

The rearrangement uses TRBV5-5 and TRBJ1-4, with 10 bases identical to TRBD1. Losses at the gene ends were 0 bases for V and 7 bases for J; bases not matched to a gene: 0. The germline V gene has CDR1 SGHKS and CDR2 YYEKEE (reference sequence). The length of the CDR3 is 14 residues. Written as DNA, the CDR3 is TGTGCCAGCAGCTTGGGGGACAGGGGTGAAAAACTGTTTTTT. As protein: CASSLGDRGEKLFF.

The chain has TRBV5-5 and TRBJ2-1; 16 bases agree with TRBD2. The CDR3 is 18 amino acids. The V and J ends lost 3 bases and 0 bases, in that order; junction bases with no gene match: 3. CDR1 SGHKS and CDR2 YYEKEE come from the germline V gene (reference sequence). CDR3 protein: CASSSGLAGGVSYNEQFF. As DNA, the CDR3 is TGTGCCAGCAGCTCGGGACTAGCGGGAGGGGTCTCCTACAATGAGCAGTTCTTC.

This clonotype was recorded a few times. The J gene is TRBJ2-4, the V gene TRBV28; the D is unclear. Trimming removed 6 bases at V and 2 bases at J, with 17 bases between. The CDR3 length is 16 residues. Germline CDR1 reads MDHEN; CDR2 reads SYDVKM. The CDR3 is CASSPALTTSKNIQYF. The DNA of the CDR3 is TGTGCCAGCAGCCCCGCCCTGACGACCTCCAAAAACATTCAGTACTTC.

The sample holds many counts of this clonotype. This chain connects TRBV12-3 or TRBV12-4 to TRBJ2-7, with TRBD1 matching over 7 bases. The CDR3 has 14 residues. J lost 3 bases, V lost 3 bases, and 5 bases had no gene match. CDR3 coding DNA: TGTGCCAGCAGTTTTACAGGGGAAGTCTACGAGCAGTACTTC. This gives the protein CASSFTGEVYEQYF.

This clonotype was seen at least ten times. The chain recombines TRBV29-1 with TRBJ2-5; D tentatively reads TRBD1 or TRBD2 (6 bases each). Germline CDR1 SQVTM, CDR2 ANQGSEA. The CDR3 has 13 amino acids. The V gene lost 4 bases and the J gene lost 5 bases, with 14 bases spanning the gap. CDR3 amino acids: CSVGNRAGETQYF. DNA of the CDR3: TGCAGCGTTGGCAACAGGGCGGGGGAGACCCAGTACTTC.

The chain uses TRBV20-1 and TRBJ2-5; D gene uncertain. The CDR3 has 13 amino acids. CDR1 is DFQATT, CDR2 SNEGSKA, per germline (reference sequence). V was shortened by 0 bases and J by 3 bases, with 8 bases between the two germline ends. The CDR3 protein is CSARDSGEETQYF. CDR3 sequence (DNA): TGCAGTGCTAGAGATTCAGGAGAAGAGACCCAGTACTTC.